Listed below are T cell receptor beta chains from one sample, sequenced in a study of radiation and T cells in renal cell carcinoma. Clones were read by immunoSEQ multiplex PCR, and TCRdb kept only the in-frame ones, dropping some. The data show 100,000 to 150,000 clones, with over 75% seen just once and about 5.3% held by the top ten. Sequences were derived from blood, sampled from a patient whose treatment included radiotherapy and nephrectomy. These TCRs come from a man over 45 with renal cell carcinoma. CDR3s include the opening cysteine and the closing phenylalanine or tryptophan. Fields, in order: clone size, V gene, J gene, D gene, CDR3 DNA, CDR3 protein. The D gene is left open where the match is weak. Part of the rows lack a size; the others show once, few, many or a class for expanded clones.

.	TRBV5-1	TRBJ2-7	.	TGCGCCAGCCGGGTGGTTACGGGGCGCGAGCAGTACTTC	CASRVVTGREQYF
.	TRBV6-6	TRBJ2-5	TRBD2	TGTGCCAGCAGTCCTAGCGGAGAGACCCAGTACTTC	CASSPSGETQYF
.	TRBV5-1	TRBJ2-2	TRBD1	TGCGCCAGCAGCTTAACAGGGGATACCGGGGAGCTGTTTTTT	CASSLTGDTGELFF
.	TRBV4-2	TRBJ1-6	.	TGTGCCAGCAGCCAAGATTTCGGTGTCCTCCACTTT	CASSQDFGVLHF
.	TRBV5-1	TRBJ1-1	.	TGCGCCAGCAGCTACCGGGACCCCGTTCGGACTGAAGCTTTCTTT	CASSYRDPVRTEAFF
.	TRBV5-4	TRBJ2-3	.	TGTGCCAGCAGCTCACCCGGGTCTGGCACAGATACGCAGTATTTT	CASSSPGSGTDTQYF
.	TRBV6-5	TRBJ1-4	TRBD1	TGTGCCAGCAGTTACTCCGGACAGGGGGTCGAAAAACTGTTTTTT	CASSYSGQGVEKLFF
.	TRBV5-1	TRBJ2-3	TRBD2	TGCGCCAGCAGCCCGGGACTAGCGGGACCAGATACGCAGTATTTT	CASSPGLAGPDTQYF
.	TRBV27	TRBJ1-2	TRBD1	TGTGCCAGCAGCTCCTGGGGACAGGGCAACTATGGCTACACCTTC	CASSSWGQGNYGYTF
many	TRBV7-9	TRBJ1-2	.	TGTGCCAGCAGCGCCCTTTTGGGAGGTCTTGGCTACACCTTC	CASSALLGGLGYTF
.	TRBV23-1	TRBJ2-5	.	TGCGCCAGCAGTCAAGGAGGATGGGGAGAGACCCAGTACTTC	CASSQGGWGETQYF
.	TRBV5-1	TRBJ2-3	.	TGCGCCAGCAGCTTAACCGCAGATACGCAGTATTTT	CASSLTADTQYF
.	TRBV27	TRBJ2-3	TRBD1	TGTGCCAGCAGTCCAGACAGGGGCCTAGGGGGCACAGATACGCAGTATTTT	CASSPDRGLGGTDTQYF
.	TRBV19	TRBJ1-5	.	TGTGCCAGTAGGGATGGGGGCCTCCTGGGGAATCAGCCCCAGCATTTT	CASRDGGLLGNQPQHF
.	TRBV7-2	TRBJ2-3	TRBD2	TGTGCCAGCAGCGACCGGGACTACACAGATACGCAGTATTTT	CASSDRDYTDTQYF
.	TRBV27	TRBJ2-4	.	TGTGCCAGCAGTCCCCACATTCCGGTGCGTGAGGCCAAAAACATTCAGTACTTC	CASSPHIPVREAKNIQYF
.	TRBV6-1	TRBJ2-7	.	TGTGCCAGCAGTGAATTCGGTGGGGGGTCCTACGAGCAGTACTTC	CASSEFGGGSYEQYF
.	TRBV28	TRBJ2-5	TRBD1	TGTGCCAGCAGTTTATGGGACAGGCAAGAGACCCAGTACTTC	CASSLWDRQETQYF
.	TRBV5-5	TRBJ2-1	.	TGTGCCAGCAGCTTGGCGTTAAAGCGGGCCGTAACCGGCGAGCAGTTCTTC	CASSLALKRAVTGEQFF
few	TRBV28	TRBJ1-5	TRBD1	TGTGCCAGCAGCGACAACAGGGGGTATCAGCCCCAGCATTTT	CASSDNRGYQPQHF
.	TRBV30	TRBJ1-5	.	TGTGCCTGGAGTGTACAGGAAGATCAGCCCCAGCATTTT	CAWSVQEDQPQHF
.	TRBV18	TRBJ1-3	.	TGTGCCAGCTCACAGTCAGAGCCCAACTCTGGAAACACCATATATTTT	CASSQSEPNSGNTIYF
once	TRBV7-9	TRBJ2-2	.	TGTGCCAGCAGCTTAGGGGCTAGAGACGGGGAGCTGTTTTTT	CASSLGARDGELFF
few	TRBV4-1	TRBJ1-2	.	TGCGCCAGCAGCCAAGACCTAAACAGGGACTATGGCTACACCTTC	CASSQDLNRDYGYTF
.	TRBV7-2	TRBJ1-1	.	TGTGCCAGCAGCTTTCGGGGGCGATACACTGAAGCTTTCTTT	CASSFRGRYTEAFF
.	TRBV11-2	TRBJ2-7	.	TGTGCCAGCAGCTTAGATCCGGCATCCTACGAGCAGTACTTC	CASSLDPASYEQYF
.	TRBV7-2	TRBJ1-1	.	TGTGCCAGCAGCCGAAACAGGGTGAACACTGAAGCTTTCTTT	CASSRNRVNTEAFF
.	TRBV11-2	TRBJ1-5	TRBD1	TGTGCCAGCAGCTTAGGGACAGGGGGGGAGCCCCAGCATTTT	CASSLGTGGEPQHF
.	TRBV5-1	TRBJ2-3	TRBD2	TGCGCCAGCAGCTTGGGACTAGCGGGAGAGACAGATACGCAGTATTTT	CASSLGLAGETDTQYF
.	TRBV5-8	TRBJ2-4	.	TGTGCCGGCAGGGGGGACACAAACATTCAGTACTTC	CAGRGDTNIQYF
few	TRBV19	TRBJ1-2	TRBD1	TGTGCCAGCCAAGGTCAGCAGGGGGCTTTAACCTTC	CASQGQQGALTF
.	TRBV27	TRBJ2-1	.	TGTGCCAGCAGTTTAAACAGGCACGTCCTTGAGCAGTTCTTC	CASSLNRHVLEQFF
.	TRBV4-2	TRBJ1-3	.	TGTGCCAGCAGCCAAGATCGGGGAGGCTCTGGAAACACCATATATTTT	CASSQDRGGSGNTIYF
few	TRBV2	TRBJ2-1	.	TGTGTTTCCCGAGCGGGCAATGAGCAGTTCTTC	CVSRAGNEQFF
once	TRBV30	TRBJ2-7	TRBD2	TGTGCCTGGGAGCGGGGGGGTATTTACGAGCAGTACTTC	CAWERGGIYEQYF
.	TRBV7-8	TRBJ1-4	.	TGTGCCAGCGGTCGGGGAAGGACGATGGAAAAACTGTTTTTT	CASGRGRTMEKLFF
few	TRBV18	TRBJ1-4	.	TGTGCCAGCTCACCATCGGGACCAACTAATGAAAAACTGTTTTTT	CASSPSGPTNEKLFF
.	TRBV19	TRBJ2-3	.	TGTGCCAGTAGTATTTCTGGCGGGTTCGGCACAGATACGCAGTATTTT	CASSISGGFGTDTQYF
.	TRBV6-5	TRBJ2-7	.	TGTGCCAGCAGTTACGACGGTTCCTACGAGCAGTACTTC	CASSYDGSYEQYF
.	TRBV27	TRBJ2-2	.	TGTGCCAGCAGTTTTGGAACAGGTGACACCGGGGAGCTGTTTTTT	CASSFGTGDTGELFF
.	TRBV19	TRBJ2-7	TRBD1	TGTGCCAGTAGTATGACAGGGGGGTACTACGAGCAGTACTTC	CASSMTGGYYEQYF